This T cell receptor beta chain was recovered during a study of blood T cell repertoires in COVID-19. Study background: The United States, Italy and Spain provided the acute and convalescent COVID-19 samples. T cells, B-cell-depleted T cells, or PBMCs provided the cDNA or gDNA that served as material.

Only in-frame clones appear in the TCRdb table, and some are missing; sequencing was by immunoSEQ multiplex PCR. The sample holds hundreds of thousands of clones, about nine tenths seen once. While infection was still active, Seattle patients were enrolled and then followed longitudinally. The CDR3 contains 16 residues. Trimming removed 3 bases at V and 3 bases at J, with 16 bases between. The germline CDR1 and CDR2 sequences are LGHDT and YNNKEL (reference sequence). In its sample, this clone was seen once. This TCR was sampled from a woman in her 30s with COVID-19, enrolled during active disease. V and J are TRBV3-1 (or the pseudogene TRBV3-2) and TRBJ2-3; D may be TRBD2 (7 bases). The sequenced material came from peripheral blood. This CDR3 is CASSQNWGGGTDTQYF. Written as DNA, the CDR3 is TGTGCCAGCAGCCAGAACTGGGGGGGCGGGACAGATACGCAGTATTTT.